The 17 T cell receptor beta chains listed next were all sequenced from one sample in a study of blood T cell repertoires in COVID-19. Assay used: immunoSEQ multiplex PCR; TCRdb lists only in-frame clones, some missing. The sample records tens of thousands of clones, roughly 87% being singletons. The sequenced sample was peripheral blood. The origin of the receptors is a man aged 55 to 69 with active COVID-19.

The chain has TRBV5-1 and TRBJ2-6; a possible D gene is TRBD1 (5 bases). Trimming removed 0 bases from V and 12 bases from J, with 13 bases in between. CDR1 is SGHRS, CDR2 YFSETQ, per germline. The length of the CDR3 is 14 residues. CDR3 nucleotides: TGCGCCAGCAGCTTGGGAGTGACAGAGACCGTCCTGACTTTC. This codes for CASSLGVTETVLTF.

The rearrangement uses TRBV7-2 and TRBJ2-2; D is uncertain. Germline V gives CDR1 SGHTA, CDR2 FQGNSA. This CDR3 is built from 13 residues. The V end was cut by 5 bases, the J end by 0 bases, with 4 bases between. The CDR3 region is CASSLPNTGELFF. CDR3 DNA: TGTGCCAGCAGCCTACCGAACACCGGGGAGCTGTTTTTT.

This chain uses TRBV7-6 with TRBJ2-1, with D unresolved. Germline V gene data show CDR1 as SGHVS and CDR2 as FNYEAQ. This CDR3 is built from 15 residues. V was shortened by 3 bases and J by 4 bases, with 13 bases between the two germline ends. The CDR3 DNA reads as TGTGCCAGCAGCTTCTTTCTCGGAGAGTACAATGAGCAGTTCTTC. Its translation is CASSFFLGEYNEQFF.

This chain links TRBV11-2 with TRBJ2-7; tentative D call: TRBD2 (6 bases). The CDR3 has 15 amino acids. The germline V and J ends were trimmed by 4 bases and 2 bases, with 15 bases remaining between them. CDR1 is SGHAT, CDR2 FQNNGV, per germline. This chain's CDR3 is CASSSPGTPPYEQYF. As DNA, the CDR3 is TGTGCCAGCAGCTCGCCGGGGACTCCCCCCTACGAGCAGTACTTC.

The V and J genes are TRBV28 and TRBJ2-7; a possible D gene is TRBD1 (5 bases). The V gene's germline CDR1 is MDHEN and CDR2 SYDVKM. With 4 bases removed from V and 1 base from J, the gap between germline ends came to 17 bases. The CDR3 is made up of 16 amino acids. As DNA, the CDR3 is TGTGCCAGCAGTTCACCAGGGCTGCGAGCATCCTACGAGCAGTACTTC. Amino acid sequence: CASSSPGLRASYEQYF.

This chain joins TRBV20-1 and TRBJ2-7, with TRBD2 as a possible D gene (8 bases). Trimming pared 3 bases from V and 2 bases from J, leaving 17 bases between. Germline V gene lookup returns CDR1 DFQATT and CDR2 SNEGSKA (reference sequence). The CDR3 is 15 residues long. CDR3 bases: TGCAGTGCTAGTTTCTTAGCGGGACAGACCTACGAGCAGTACTTC. The encoded protein is CSASFLAGQTYEQYF.

This chain links TRBV2 with TRBJ2-3; 7 nucleotides line up with TRBD2. Trimming cost V 9 bases and J 0 bases; bases outside gene matches: 3. This CDR3 region has 13 residues. In germline, CDR1 is SNHLY, CDR2 FYNNEI. The CDR3 region has the DNA TGTGCCAGAAGACTAGCTAGCACAGATACGCAGTATTTT. The encoded protein is CARRLASTDTQYF.

V and J are TRBV7-2 and TRBJ2-7, with 9 positions matching TRBD2. The CDR3 spans 15 residues. Germline loops: CDR1 SGHTA, CDR2 FQGNSA. V was clipped by 0 bases and J by 5 bases; unmatched bases: 5. CDR3 DNA: TGTGCCAGCAGCTTAGCCGCGGGAGGGCCCCACGAGCAGTACTTC. Translation: CASSLAAGGPHEQYF.

This clone was counted once. V usage is TRBV5-4 and J usage is TRBJ2-7; possible D gene TRBD2, 5 bases. The germline V gene has CDR1 SGHNT and CDR2 YYREEE (reference sequence). The CDR3 runs to 15 residues. V was trimmed by 0 bases and J by 2 bases, leaving 12 bases between them. CDR3 protein: CASSLGLATTYEQYF. CDR3 DNA sequence: TGTGCCAGCAGCTTGGGCCTAGCAACTACCTACGAGCAGTACTTC.

The chain combines TRBV2 with TRBJ2-4; D remains unclear. V lost 7 bases to trimming and J lost 4 bases, with 8 bases between them. Germline V gives CDR1 SNHLY, CDR2 FYNNEI. This CDR3 spans 12 amino acids. DNA for the CDR3: TGTGCCAGCATGGGCCTTAAAAACATTCAGTACTTC. Protein sequence: CASMGLKNIQYF.

The V and J genes are TRBV27 and TRBJ2-3; 7 bases are a match to TRBD2. V was clipped by 3 bases and J by 10 bases; unmatched bases: 13. Germline lookup yields CDR1 MNHEY and CDR2 SMNVEV (reference sequence). The CDR3 runs 15 residues. The CDR3 nucleotides read TGTGCCAGCAGTTTGGGGGGGAGCGGGATCGTTTCGCAGTATTTT. It codes for CASSLGGSGIVSQYF.

This clone was found once. V is TRBV18 and J is TRBJ2-2, with D tentatively TRBD2 (5 bases). CDR3 length: 16 residues. Trimming cost V 0 bases and J 4 bases, with 12 bases left between them. Germline V CDR1 and CDR2: KGHSH, LQKENI. CDR3 region: CASSPPVARGTGELFF. In DNA form, the CDR3 reads TGTGCCAGCTCACCACCAGTGGCTCGGGGCACCGGGGAGCTGTTTTTT.

The chain combines TRBV2 with TRBJ1-5, with unresolved D. V was pared by 5 bases and J by 4 bases, with 9 bases between. The CDR3 runs to 13 residues. Germline V gene data show CDR1 as SNHLY and CDR2 as FYNNEI. CDR3 sequence: CASSNWANQPQHF. CDR3 nucleotides: TGTGCCAGCAGTAATTGGGCTAATCAGCCCCAGCATTTT.

V usage is TRBV9 and J usage is TRBJ1-2; 12 bases line up with TRBD1. Germline V CDR1 and CDR2: SGDLS, YYNGEE. Losses at the gene ends were 4 bases for V and 4 bases for J; bases not matched to a gene: 11. This CDR3 region has 17 residues. The CDR3 DNA follows: TGTGCCAGCAGCAAACAAGCCGGGACAGGGGGCATCTATGGCTACACCTTC. Its translation is CASSKQAGTGGIYGYTF.

The chain employs TRBV4-3 and TRBJ2-3; TRBD2 matches at 8 bases. The V segment lost 0 bases and the J segment 2 bases; nucleotides outside the gene matches: 7. Germline CDR1 LGHNA, CDR2 YSLEER. This CDR3 region has 17 residues. The CDR3: CASSQDLGGRNTDTQYF. CDR3 nucleotide sequence: TGCGCCAGCAGCCAAGATTTAGGCGGGAGGAACACAGATACGCAGTATTTT.

For the CDR3, the DNA is TGTGCCAGCAGTTTTTCGCTAGCGGGGACCCAGTACTTC. Protein sequence: CASSFSLAGTQYF. This rearrangement joins TRBV12-3 or TRBV12-4 to TRBJ2-5; 8 bases agree with TRBD2. This CDR3 contains 13 residues. V was clipped by 3 bases and J by 7 bases; unmatched bases: 4.

The CDR3 loop is CASSLIANTEAFF. Here the CDR3 DNA reads TGTGCCAGCAGTTTAATAGCGAACACTGAAGCTTTCTTT. The J gene is TRBJ1-1, the V gene TRBV27; D is undetermined. Looked up from germline, CDR1 is MNHEY and CDR2 is SMNVEV (reference sequence). The CDR3 spans 13 residues. V was trimmed by 2 bases and J by 1 base, leaving 5 bases between them.